The text below deals with one T cell receptor beta chain. The target antigen is unknown. The CDR3 length is 15 residues. V lost 1 base to trimming and J lost 1 base, with 8 bases between them. Germline CDR1 SGHTA, CDR2 FQGTGA. The record originates from a study of T cell responses to AZD1222 COVID-19 vaccine. Here immunoSEQ multiplex PCR was the method, and the copy in TCRdb shows in-frame clones only, minus some. The sample carries about 140,000 clones, 70% to 90% recorded once. Whole-study results and caveats: Dominant CD4 TCR responses targeted spike regions 160-218 and 743-854. Within unmutated variant regions lay the reported targets of nearly half of spike-specific TCRs.

The rearrangement links TRBV7-3 to TRBJ1-3; D may be TRBD1 (5 bases). This TCR was recovered from an adult who received the AZD1222 COVID-19 vaccine. Specimen: peripheral blood, collected 28 days after the second AZD1222 dose. CDR3 sequence: CASSLMSGSGNTIYF. The CDR3 coding sequence is TGTGCCAGCAGCTTAATGTCAGGGTCTGGAAACACCATATATTTT.